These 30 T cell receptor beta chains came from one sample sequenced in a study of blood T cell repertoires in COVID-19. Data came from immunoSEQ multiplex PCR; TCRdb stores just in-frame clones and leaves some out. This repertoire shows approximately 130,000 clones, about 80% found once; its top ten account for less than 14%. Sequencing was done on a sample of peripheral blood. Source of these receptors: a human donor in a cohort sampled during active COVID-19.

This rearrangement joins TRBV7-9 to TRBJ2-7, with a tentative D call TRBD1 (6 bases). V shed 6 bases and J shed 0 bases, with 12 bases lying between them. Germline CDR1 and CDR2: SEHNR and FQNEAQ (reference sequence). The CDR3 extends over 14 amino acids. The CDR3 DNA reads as TGTGCCAGCAGTGTTACAGGGAACTCCTACGAGCAGTACTTC. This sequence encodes CASSVTGNSYEQYF.

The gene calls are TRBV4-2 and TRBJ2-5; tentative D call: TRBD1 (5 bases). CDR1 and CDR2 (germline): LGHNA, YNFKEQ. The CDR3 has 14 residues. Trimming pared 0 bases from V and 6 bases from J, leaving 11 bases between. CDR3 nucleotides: TGTGCCAGCAGCCAAGATGGCAGGGCTCAGACCCAGTACTTC. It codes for CASSQDGRAQTQYF.

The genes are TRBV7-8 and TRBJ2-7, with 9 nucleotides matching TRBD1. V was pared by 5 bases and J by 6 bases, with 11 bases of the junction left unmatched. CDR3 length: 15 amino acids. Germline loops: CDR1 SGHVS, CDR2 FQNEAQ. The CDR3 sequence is CASSLRDRVNPEQYF. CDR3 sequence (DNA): TGTGCCAGCAGCCTCCGGGACAGGGTAAATCCCGAGCAGTACTTC.

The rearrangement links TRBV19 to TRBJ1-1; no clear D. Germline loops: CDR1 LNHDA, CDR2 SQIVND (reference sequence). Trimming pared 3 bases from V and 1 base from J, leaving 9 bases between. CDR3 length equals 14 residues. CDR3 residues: CASSIAATNTEAFF. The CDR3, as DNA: TGTGCCAGTAGTATCGCGGCCACGAACACTGAAGCTTTCTTT.

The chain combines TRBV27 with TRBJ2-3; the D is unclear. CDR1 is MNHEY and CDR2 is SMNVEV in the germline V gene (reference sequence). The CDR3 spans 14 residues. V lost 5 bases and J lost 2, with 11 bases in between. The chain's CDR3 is CASSPQIPTDTQYF. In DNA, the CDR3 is TGTGCCAGCAGTCCTCAGATACCCACAGATACGCAGTATTTT.

The chain's CDR3 is CASSIADQETQYF. The CDR3 bases are TGTGCCAGCTCAATAGCAGATCAAGAGACCCAGTACTTC. The chain links TRBV18 to TRBJ2-5; D is unclear. Germline loops: CDR1 KGHSH, CDR2 LQKENI. Trimming pared 5 bases from V and 2 bases from J, leaving 9 bases between. The CDR3 runs to 13 residues.

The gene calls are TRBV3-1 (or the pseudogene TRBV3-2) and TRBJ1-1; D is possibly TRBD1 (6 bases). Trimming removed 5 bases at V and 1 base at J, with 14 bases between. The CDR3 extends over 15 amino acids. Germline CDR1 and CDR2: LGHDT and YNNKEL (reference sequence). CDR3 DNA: TGTGCCAGCAGCTATAAAGGGGGACCGAACACTGAAGCTTTCTTT. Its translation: CASSYKGGPNTEAFF.

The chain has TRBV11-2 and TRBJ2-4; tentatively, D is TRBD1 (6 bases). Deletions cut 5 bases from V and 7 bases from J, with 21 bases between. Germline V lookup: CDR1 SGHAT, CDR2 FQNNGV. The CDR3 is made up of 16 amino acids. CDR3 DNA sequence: TGTGCCAGCAGCCCCCAGATCAGGGGCGCAGGGAACATTCAGTACTTC. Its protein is CASSPQIRGAGNIQYF.

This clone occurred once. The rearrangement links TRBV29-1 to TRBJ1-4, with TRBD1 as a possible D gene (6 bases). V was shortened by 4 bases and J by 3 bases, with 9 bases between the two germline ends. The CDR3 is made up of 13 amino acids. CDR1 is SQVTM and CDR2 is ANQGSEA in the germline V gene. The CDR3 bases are TGCAGCGTTGGAGGGGGATCTAATGAAAAACTGTTTTTT. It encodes CSVGGGSNEKLFF.

The CDR3 protein is CASSQISRDSGIQETQYF. CDR3 in DNA: TGTGCCAGCAGCCAGATATCCCGGGACAGTGGAATTCAAGAGACCCAGTACTTC. V and J are TRBV14 and TRBJ2-5; 7 nucleotides match TRBD1. This CDR3 is 18 amino acids long. Germline V gene data show CDR1 as SGHDN and CDR2 as FVKESK. Trimming took 3 bases from V and 2 from J; bases not matched to a gene: 15.

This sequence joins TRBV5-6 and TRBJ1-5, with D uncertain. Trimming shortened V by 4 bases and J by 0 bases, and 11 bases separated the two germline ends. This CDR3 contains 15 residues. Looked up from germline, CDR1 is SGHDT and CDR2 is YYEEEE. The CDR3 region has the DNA TGTGCCAGCAGCCTCTACTCGTATAGCAATCAGCCCCAGCATTTT. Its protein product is CASSLYSYSNQPQHF.

The CDR3, as DNA: TGTGCCAGCAGCTTAAACAGCTTCTATGGCTACACCTTC. This encodes CASSLNSFYGYTF. The chain has TRBV7-2 and TRBJ1-2; unclear D gene. V was clipped by 2 bases and J by 4 bases, with 8 bases between them. The CDR3 totals 13 residues. The germline gives CDR1 SGHTA, CDR2 FQGNSA.

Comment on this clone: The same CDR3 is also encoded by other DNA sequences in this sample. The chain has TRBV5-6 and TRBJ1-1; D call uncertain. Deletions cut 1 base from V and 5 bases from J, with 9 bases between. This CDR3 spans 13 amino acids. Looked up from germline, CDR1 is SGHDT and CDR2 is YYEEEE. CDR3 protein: CASSLLRGTEAFF. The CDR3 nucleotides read TGTGCCAGCAGCTTGCTGCGGGGAACTGAAGCTTTCTTT. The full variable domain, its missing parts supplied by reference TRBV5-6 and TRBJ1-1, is DAGVTQSPTHLIKTRGQQVTLRCSPKSGHDTVSWYQQALGQGPQFIFQYYEEEERQRGNFPDRFSGHQFPNYSSELNVNALLLGDSALYLCASSLLRGTEAFFGQGTRLTVV.

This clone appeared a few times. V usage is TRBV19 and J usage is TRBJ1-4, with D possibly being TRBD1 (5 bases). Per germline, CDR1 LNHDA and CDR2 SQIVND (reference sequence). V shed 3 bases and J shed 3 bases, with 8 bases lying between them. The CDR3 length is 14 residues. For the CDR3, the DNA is TGTGCCAGTAGTATGGCAGGGTCTAATGAAAAACTGTTTTTT. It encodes CASSMAGSNEKLFF.

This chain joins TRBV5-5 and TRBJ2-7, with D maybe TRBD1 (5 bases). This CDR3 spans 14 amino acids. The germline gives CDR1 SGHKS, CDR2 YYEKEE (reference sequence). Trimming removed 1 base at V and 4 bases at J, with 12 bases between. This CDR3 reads CASSLLQGLYEQYF. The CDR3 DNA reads TGTGCCAGCAGCTTGCTTCAGGGTTTATACGAGCAGTACTTC. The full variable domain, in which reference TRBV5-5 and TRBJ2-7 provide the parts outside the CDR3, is DAGVTQSPTHLIKTRGQQVTLRCSPISGHKSVSWYQQVLGQGPQFIFQYYEKEERGRGNFPDRFSARQFPNYSSELNVNALLLGDSALYLCASSLLQGLYEQYFGPGTRLTVT.

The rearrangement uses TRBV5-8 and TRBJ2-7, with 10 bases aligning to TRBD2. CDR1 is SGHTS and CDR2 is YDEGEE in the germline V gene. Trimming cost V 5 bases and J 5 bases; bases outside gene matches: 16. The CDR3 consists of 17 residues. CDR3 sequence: CASRDWSQRGGVDEQYF. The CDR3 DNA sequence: TGTGCCAGCAGGGATTGGAGCCAGCGGGGGGGGGTCGACGAGCAGTACTTC.

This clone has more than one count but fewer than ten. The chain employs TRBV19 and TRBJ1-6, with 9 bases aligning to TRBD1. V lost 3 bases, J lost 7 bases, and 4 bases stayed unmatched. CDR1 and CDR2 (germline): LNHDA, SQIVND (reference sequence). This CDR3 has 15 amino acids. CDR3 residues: CASSIGQGRNSPLHF. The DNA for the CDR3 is TGTGCCAGTAGTATCGGACAGGGGCGGAATTCACCCCTCCACTTT.

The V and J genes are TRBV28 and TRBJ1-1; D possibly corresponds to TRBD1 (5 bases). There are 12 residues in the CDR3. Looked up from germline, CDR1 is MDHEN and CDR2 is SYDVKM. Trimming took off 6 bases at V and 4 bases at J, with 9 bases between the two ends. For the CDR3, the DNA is TGTGCCAGCAGGGATGACAGCACTGAAGCTTTCTTT. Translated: CASRDDSTEAFF.

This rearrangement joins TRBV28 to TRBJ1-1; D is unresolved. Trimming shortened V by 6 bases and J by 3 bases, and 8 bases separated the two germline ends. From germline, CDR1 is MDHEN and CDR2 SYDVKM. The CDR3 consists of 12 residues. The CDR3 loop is CASSLEYTEAFF. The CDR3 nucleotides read TGTGCCAGCAGCCTGGAGTACACTGAAGCTTTCTTT.

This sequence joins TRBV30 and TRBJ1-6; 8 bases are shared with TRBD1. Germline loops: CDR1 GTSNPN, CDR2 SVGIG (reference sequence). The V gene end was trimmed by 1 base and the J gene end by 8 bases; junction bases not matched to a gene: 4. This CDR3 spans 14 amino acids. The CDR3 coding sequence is TGTGCCTGGAGTGCTTCAGGGGGCCATTCACCCCTCCACTTT. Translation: CAWSASGGHSPLHF.

The CDR3 DNA sequence: TGTGCCAGCAGTTCAACGGACACGAATCGAAACACCATATATTTT. Amino acid sequence: CASSSTDTNRNTIYF. The chain carries TRBV6-5 and TRBJ1-3; possibly TRBD1 for D (5 bases). The V gene's germline CDR1 is MNHEY and CDR2 SVGAGI. The V end was cut by 4 bases, the J end by 5 bases, with 15 bases between. The CDR3 is 15 residues long.

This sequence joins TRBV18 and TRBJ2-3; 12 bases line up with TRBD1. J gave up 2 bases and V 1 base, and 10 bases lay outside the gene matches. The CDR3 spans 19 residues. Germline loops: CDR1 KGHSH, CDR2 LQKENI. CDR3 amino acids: CASSPLPGTGGFNTDTQYF. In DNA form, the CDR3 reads TGTGCCAGCTCACCACTGCCCGGGACAGGGGGCTTTAACACAGATACGCAGTATTTT. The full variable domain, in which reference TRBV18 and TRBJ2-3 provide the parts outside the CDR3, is NAGVMQNPRHLVRRRGQEARLRCSPMKGHSHVYWYRQLPEEGLKFMVYLQKENIIDESGMPKERFSAEFPKEGPSILRIQQVVRGDSAAYFCASSPLPGTGGFNTDTQYFGPGTRLTVL.

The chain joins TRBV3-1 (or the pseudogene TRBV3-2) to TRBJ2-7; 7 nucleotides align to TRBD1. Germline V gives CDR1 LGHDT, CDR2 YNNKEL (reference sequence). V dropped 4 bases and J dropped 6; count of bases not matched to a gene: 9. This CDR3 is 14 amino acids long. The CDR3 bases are TGTGCCAGCAGCCCCGGGACAGAGTATTCCGAGCAGTACTTC. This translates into CASSPGTEYSEQYF.

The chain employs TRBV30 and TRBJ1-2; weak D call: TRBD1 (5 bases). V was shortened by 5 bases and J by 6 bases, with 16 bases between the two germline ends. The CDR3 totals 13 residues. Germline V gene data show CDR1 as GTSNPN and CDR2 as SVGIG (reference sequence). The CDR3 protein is CAWAMGRGDGYTF. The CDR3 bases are TGTGCCTGGGCCATGGGGCGCGGGGATGGCTACACCTTC.

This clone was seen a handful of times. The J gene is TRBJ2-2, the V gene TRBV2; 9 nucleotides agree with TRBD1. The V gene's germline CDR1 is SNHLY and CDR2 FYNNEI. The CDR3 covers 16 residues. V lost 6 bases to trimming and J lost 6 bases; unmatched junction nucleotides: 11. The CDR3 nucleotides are TGTGCCAGCAGGACCAGAACAGGGGGCGCTCCCGGGGAGCTGTTTTTT. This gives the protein CASRTRTGGAPGELFF.

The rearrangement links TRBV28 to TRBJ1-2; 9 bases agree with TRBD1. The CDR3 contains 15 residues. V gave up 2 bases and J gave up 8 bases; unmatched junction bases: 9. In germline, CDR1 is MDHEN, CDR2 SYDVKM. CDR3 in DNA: TGTGCCAGCAGTTTAGGGGGACAGGGAAGGGGCGGCTACACCTTC. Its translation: CASSLGGQGRGGYTF.

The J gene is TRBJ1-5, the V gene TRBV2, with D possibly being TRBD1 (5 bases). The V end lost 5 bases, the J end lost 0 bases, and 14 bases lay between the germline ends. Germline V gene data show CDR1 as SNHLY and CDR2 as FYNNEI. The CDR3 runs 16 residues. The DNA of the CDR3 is TGTGCCAGCAGTTTCCTCCAGGGATATAGCAATCAGCCCCAGCATTTT. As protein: CASSFLQGYSNQPQHF.

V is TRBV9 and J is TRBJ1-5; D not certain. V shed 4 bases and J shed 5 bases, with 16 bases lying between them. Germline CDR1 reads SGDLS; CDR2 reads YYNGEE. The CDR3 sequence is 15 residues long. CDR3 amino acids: CASSPHLSVDQPQHF. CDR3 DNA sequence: TGTGCCAGCAGCCCCCACCTTAGTGTCGATCAGCCCCAGCATTTT.

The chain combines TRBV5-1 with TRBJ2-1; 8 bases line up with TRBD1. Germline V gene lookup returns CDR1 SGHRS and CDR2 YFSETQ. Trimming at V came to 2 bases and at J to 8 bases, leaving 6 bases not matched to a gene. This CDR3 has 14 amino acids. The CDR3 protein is CASSFWTGWDEQFF. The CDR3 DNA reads TGCGCCAGCAGCTTTTGGACAGGGTGGGATGAGCAGTTCTTC.

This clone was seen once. CDR3 nucleotide sequence: TGTGCCAGTAGATGGGGGGGCGAGACAGATACGCAGTATTTT. Translated, it gives CASRWGGETDTQYF. This chain links TRBV19 with TRBJ2-3, with D perhaps matching TRBD2 (7 bases). The CDR3 covers 14 residues. Germline CDR1 LNHDA, CDR2 SQIVND (reference sequence). The V end was cut by 6 bases, the J end by 3 bases, with 13 bases between.